This passage covers 29 T cell receptor beta chains from one sample sequenced in a study of regulatory T cells in long-lasting Graves disease. CDR3-region Arm-PCR and iRepertoire HTBI primers produced the TCR beta libraries. TCRdb processed the multiplex PCR reads anew with MiXCR; each CDR3 protein has one entry. The sample carries over 250,000 distinct CDR3 sequences, under 25% recorded once. Time point in this sample: persistent/refractory GD, antithyroid drugs over 5 years with positive TRAb. There was RNA extracted from PBMCs, and the TCR library was made from it. The starting material was peripheral blood mononuclear cells (PBMCs), obtained when the disease was refractory, from a patient treated with antithyroid drugs. These receptors originate from a female donor with Graves disease.

The chain is built from TRBV3-1 and TRBJ2-2, with D possibly TRBD2 on 6 matching bases. V was trimmed by 0 bases and J by 2 bases, leaving 10 bases between them. Germline V gene sequence: CDR1 LGHDT, CDR2 YNNKEL (reference sequence). CDR3 length: 16 residues. The CDR3 coding sequence is TGTGCCAGCAGCCAAGAGCTAGCGAGCAACACCGGGGAGCTGTTTTTT. Protein product: CASSQELASNTGELFF.

The chain couples TRBV5-1 to TRBJ2-5; 7 nucleotides line up with TRBD2. J gave up 3 bases and V 4 bases, and 6 bases lay outside the gene matches. The CDR3 length is 14 residues. Germline assignment: CDR1 SGHRS and CDR2 YFSETQ. DNA of the CDR3: TGCGCCAGCAGCCCAGCGGGACCAGAAGAGACCCAGTACTTC. It encodes CASSPAGPEETQYF.

This clonotype appeared many times. The chain uses TRBV28 and TRBJ1-2, with 7 bases that match TRBD1. Unmatched junction bases numbered 5, after V lost 5 bases and J lost 2 bases. This CDR3 is 14 amino acids long. CDR1 MDHEN and CDR2 SYDVKM come from the germline V gene. CDR3 nucleotides: TGTGCCAGCAGTGGGCCGGGACAGAACTATGGCTACACCTTC. It specifies CASSGPGQNYGYTF.

This clonotype showed up just a few times. V and J are TRBV7-9 and TRBJ2-5, with no clear D. Germline V lookup: CDR1 SEHNR, CDR2 FQNEAQ (reference sequence). V dropped 6 bases and J dropped 0 bases, with 17 bases sitting between them. The length of the CDR3 is 16 residues. The chain's CDR3 is CASRSFSQKNQETQYF. DNA for the CDR3: TGTGCCAGCAGGTCTTTTTCGCAAAAGAACCAAGAGACCCAGTACTTC. The variable domain in full, completed from reference TRBV7-9 and TRBJ2-5, reads DTGVSQNPRHKITKRGQNVTFRCDPISEHNRLYWYRQTLGQGPEFLTYFQNEAQLEKSRLLSDRFSAERPKGSFSTLEIQRTEQGDSAMYLCASRSFSQKNQETQYFGPGTRLLVL.

This clonotype was seen only a few times. The chain employs TRBV20-1 and TRBJ1-1, with D uncertain. Germline CDR1 DFQATT, CDR2 SNEGSKA (reference sequence). This CDR3 has 11 residues. Trimming cost V 6 bases and J 11 bases, with 16 bases left between them. The CDR3 DNA is TGCAGTGCCCGCGCTGGATATTTGGCTTTCTTT. It translates to CSARAGYLAFF.

At least ten counts were recorded for this clonotype. This sequence joins TRBV28 and TRBJ2-7; the D gene could be TRBD1 or TRBD2 (6 bases each). The CDR3 is made up of 16 amino acids. The germline V and J ends were trimmed by 2 bases and 6 bases, with 20 bases remaining between them. Germline lookup yields CDR1 MDHEN and CDR2 SYDVKM. The CDR3 nucleotides are TGTGCCAGCAGTTTAAGAGGTACCCCCAGGGGAGGCGAGCAGTACTTC. It translates to CASSLRGTPRGGEQYF.

The chain is built from TRBV20-1 and TRBJ1-5; TRBD1 might be the D (6 bases). Trimming took off 3 bases at V and 2 bases at J, with 14 bases between the two ends. CDR3 size: 15 residues. Germline V gene data show CDR1 as DFQATT and CDR2 as SNEGSKA (reference sequence). The CDR3 nucleotides read TGCAGTGCTAGCCCCGGACAGTTCGGCAATCAGCCCCAGCATTTT. It yields the protein CSASPGQFGNQPQHF.

The chain joins TRBV7-9 to TRBJ2-7; TRBD1 is a possible D gene (6 bases). Trimming removed 5 bases at V and 5 bases at J, with 19 bases between. Per the germline V gene, CDR1 is SEHNR and CDR2 is FQNEAQ (reference sequence). The CDR3 runs 15 residues. DNA of the CDR3: TGTGCCAGCAGCAACCGGGACCTGGGGGCCCACGAGCAGTACTTC. Translation: CASSNRDLGAHEQYF.

This clonotype was seen ten or more times. The chain carries TRBV6-2 or TRBV6-3 and TRBJ1-5; 10 nucleotides align to TRBD1. Germline trimming cut 5 bases from V and 4 bases from J; bases unmatched to any gene: 5. The CDR3 totals 15 residues. Germline CDR1 reads MNHEY; CDR2 reads SVGEGT. CDR3 nucleotides: TGTGCCAGCAGTGATCCGGGACAGGGGAATCAGCCCCAGCATTTT. As protein: CASSDPGQGNQPQHF.

This clonotype has just a few counts. The chain combines TRBV6-5 with TRBJ2-7, with a tentative D call TRBD2 (6 bases). The CDR3 runs to 14 residues. Trimming took 1 base from V and 3 from J, leaving 10 bases between them. CDR1 MNHEY and CDR2 SVGAGI come from the germline V gene. The CDR3, as DNA: TGTGCCAGCAGTTACTTAGGGCGGGACTACGAGCAGTACTTC. Residues: CASSYLGRDYEQYF.

The rearrangement links TRBV19 to TRBJ1-1, with D maybe TRBD1 (6 bases). With 8 bases removed from V and 1 base from J, the gap between germline ends came to 11 bases. The CDR3 extends over 13 amino acids. CDR1 is LNHDA, CDR2 SQIVND, per germline (reference sequence). The CDR3 loop reads CASFQQGNTEAFF. The CDR3 bases are TGTGCCAGTTTCCAACAGGGGAACACTGAAGCTTTCTTT.

In this sample, this clonotype turned up many times. V and J are TRBV19 and TRBJ1-5, with 7 bases lining up with TRBD1. V lost 4 bases to trimming and J lost 0 bases; unmatched junction nucleotides: 6. Germline CDR1 and CDR2: LNHDA and SQIVND (reference sequence). The CDR3 runs 16 residues. The CDR3 DNA reads TGTGCCAGTAGTACTTACCGGGACAGTAGCAATCAGCCCCAGCATTTT. Its protein product is CASSTYRDSSNQPQHF.

This clonotype was picked up a small number of times. This rearrangement joins TRBV4-1 to TRBJ1-6; unclear D gene. The CDR3 runs 12 residues. The germline V gene encodes CDR1 MGHRA and CDR2 YSYEKL. The ends were cut back, 0 bases at V and 11 bases at J, with 5 bases in the middle. The CDR3 loop reads CASSQDVPPLHF. The CDR3 DNA sequence: TGCGCCAGCAGCCAAGATGTCCCACCCCTCCACTTT.

Of note for this clonotype: Because it lacks the conserved phenylalanine or tryptophan at the end, this CDR3 is likely a read error. This chain uses TRBV9 with TRBJ1-4, with D uncertain. The CDR3 spans 15 residues. Trimming removed 4 bases from V and 8 bases from J, with 18 bases in between. CDR1 and CDR2 from the germline V gene are SGDLS and YYNGEE. CDR3 DNA: TGTGCCAGCAGCAGAGGACGGCTAGGAACGGAAAAACTGTTTTCT. Amino acid sequence: CASSRGRLGTEKLFS.

This chain uses TRBV20-1 with TRBJ2-3; TRBD2 matches at 10 bases. CDR3 length equals 15 residues. Looked up from germline, CDR1 is DFQATT and CDR2 is SNEGSKA (reference sequence). J lost 4 bases, V lost 5 bases, and 9 bases had no gene match. The CDR3 DNA reads TGCAGTGCTTACCGAGCGGGAGGGAGGGCAGATACGCAGTATTTT. Its translation: CSAYRAGGRADTQYF.

This clonotype showed up just a few times. The chain couples TRBV20-1 to TRBJ2-1; D gene ambiguous. Germline V gene lookup returns CDR1 DFQATT and CDR2 SNEGSKA (reference sequence). This CDR3 spans 11 amino acids. The germline V and J ends were trimmed by 6 bases and 7 bases, with 10 bases remaining between them. In DNA, the CDR3 is TGCAGTGCCCCGTTTAGAAATGAGCAGTTCTTC. Amino acid sequence: CSAPFRNEQFF.

This clonotype was counted a few times. This chain links TRBV28 with TRBJ2-1; tentatively, D is TRBD1 (7 bases). The CDR3 is 15 residues long. Trimming removed 5 bases from V and 4 bases from J, with 15 bases in between. The V gene's germline CDR1 is MDHEN and CDR2 SYDVKM. The CDR3 coding sequence is TGTGCCAGCAGTCAGGGGGGCGGTTCTTACAATGAGCAGTTCTTC. Its protein product is CASSQGGGSYNEQFF.

Points on this clonotype: This may be a read error, as it is one base from a much larger clone. This chain links TRBV6-5 with TRBJ2-7; D gene ambiguous. The CDR3 is made up of 16 amino acids. Germline-derived CDR1 and CDR2 are MNHEY and SVGAGI. Trimming cost V 2 bases and J 3 bases, with 17 bases left between them. The CDR3 bases are TGTGCCAGCAGTTACCCCAGTCGTCTCCCCCTCTACGAGCAGTACTTC. Translating it yields CASSYPSRLPLYEQYF.

At least ten counts were recorded for this clonotype. This chain joins TRBV12-3 or TRBV12-4 and TRBJ1-4, with unresolved D. This CDR3 is 15 amino acids long. The V end was cut by 8 bases, the J end by 5 bases, with 18 bases between. The CDR3 reads CASSLRAIPNEKLFF. The CDR3 DNA is TGTGCCAGCTCTCTAAGGGCAATTCCCAATGAAAAACTGTTTTTT.

This clonotype was observed at least ten times. The rearrangement joins TRBV2 to TRBJ2-7; the D gene is possibly TRBD2 (6 bases). Germline lookup yields CDR1 SNHLY and CDR2 FYNNEI. The V end lost 10 bases, the J end lost 3 bases, and 16 bases lay between the germline ends. The CDR3 length is 13 residues. The CDR3 loop reads CAISPGGYYEQYF. The DNA for the CDR3 is TGTGCCATCTCACCAGGAGGGTACTACGAGCAGTACTTC. The complete variable domain, with remaining parts taken from reference TRBV2 and TRBJ2-7, reads EPEVTQTPSHQVTQMGQEVILRCVPISNHLYFYWYRQILGQKVEFLVSFYNNEISEKSEIFDDQFSVERPDGSNFTLKIRSTKLEDSAMYFCAISPGGYYEQYFGPGTRLTVT.

The rearrangement links TRBV20-1 to TRBJ1-3, with TRBD1 as a possible D gene (6 bases). V lost 6 bases and J 2 bases, leaving 14 bases between the germline ends. Per the germline V gene, CDR1 is DFQATT and CDR2 is SNEGSKA (reference sequence). This CDR3 has 14 residues. CDR3 bases: TGCAGTGCGATGACAGGTCGCACTGGAAACACCATATATTTT. As protein: CSAMTGRTGNTIYF.

This chain uses TRBV6-1 with TRBJ2-7; D call uncertain. V gave up 7 bases and J gave up 3 bases, with 13 bases separating them. This CDR3 region has 13 residues. CDR1 MNHNS and CDR2 SASEGT come from the germline V gene. The CDR3, as DNA: TGTGCCAGCACCCCAGGAGTCCTCTACGAGCAGTACTTC. Translated, it gives CASTPGVLYEQYF.

With respect to this clonotype: At one end, the junction sequence differs from germline, possibly due to a read error. The chain recombines TRBV7-2 with TRBJ2-7; D perhaps matches TRBD2 (6 bases). This CDR3 spans 15 amino acids. Germline CDR1 reads SGHTA; CDR2 reads FQGNSA. The CDR3 sequence is CASSLDGGSSYKQYF. CDR3 in DNA: TGTGCCAGCAGCTTAGACGGGGGTAGCTCCTACAAGCAGTACTTC.

This clonotype showed up many times. The V gene is TRBV28, the J gene TRBJ1-1, with no clear D. CDR3 length: 13 amino acids. The germline gives CDR1 MDHEN, CDR2 SYDVKM. Trimming took 5 bases from V and 4 from J, leaving 11 bases between them. Here the CDR3 DNA reads TGTGCCAGCAGTCCGCCGGGGAGCACTGAAGCTTTCTTT. This encodes CASSPPGSTEAFF. Drawing the rest from reference TRBV28 and TRBJ1-1, the complete variable domain is DVKVTQSSRYLVKRTGEKVFLECVQDMDHENMFWYRQDPGLGLRLIYFSYDVKMKEKGDIPEGYSVSREKKERFSLILESASTNQTSMYLCASSPPGSTEAFFGQGTRLTVV.

Only a few counts were recorded for this clonotype. V and J are TRBV3-1 and TRBJ1-5; D gene ambiguous. CDR1 is LGHDT, CDR2 YNNKEL, per germline (reference sequence). CDR3 size: 15 residues. The V end was cut by 6 bases, the J end by 2 bases, with 14 bases between. CDR3 nucleotide sequence: TGTGCCAGCAGGCCCACGGGAAGTTGCAATCAGCCCCAGCATTTT. Translating it yields CASRPTGSCNQPQHF. Complete variable domain (other parts from reference TRBV3-1 and TRBJ1-5): DTAVSQTPKYLVTQMGNDKSIKCEQNLGHDTMYWYKQDSKKFLKIMFSYNNKELIINETVPNRFSPKSPDKAHLNLHINSLELGDSAVYFCASRPTGSCNQPQHFGDGTRLSIL.

CDR3 sequence (DNA): TGTGCCAGCAGCTTAATGGCGGGTTCTGGGGCCAACGTCCTGACTTTC. As protein: CASSLMAGSGANVLTF. The chain carries TRBV7-2 and TRBJ2-6; D may be TRBD2 (5 bases). Germline V lookup: CDR1 SGHTA, CDR2 FQGNSA. V shed 2 bases and J shed 1 base, with 9 bases lying between them. The CDR3 sequence is 16 residues long.

This clonotype was seen a handful of times. This clone may be a read error of a much larger clone one base away. The CDR3 sequence is CASSSTGDIGGYTF. DNA of the CDR3: TGTGCCAGCAGCTCAACAGGGGACATTGGAGGCTACACCTTC. This sequence joins TRBV7-2 and TRBJ1-2; TRBD1 agrees at 7 bases. The CDR3 extends over 14 amino acids. J lost 8 bases, V lost 4 bases, and 10 bases had no gene match. Germline assignment: CDR1 SGHTA and CDR2 FQGNSA. The full variable domain, in which reference TRBV7-2 and TRBJ1-2 provide the parts outside the CDR3, is GAGVSQSPSNKVTEKGKDVELRCDPISGHTALYWYRQSLGQGLEFLIYFQGNSAPDKSGLPSDRFSAERTGGSVSTLTIQRTQQEDSAVYLCASSSTGDIGGYTFGSGTRLTVV.

This clonotype was counted only a few times. This rearrangement joins TRBV6-1 to TRBJ2-5, with TRBD2 as a possible D gene (6 bases). Trimming stripped 10 bases from V and 2 bases from J, with 14 bases between. The CDR3 covers 13 residues. In germline, CDR1 is MNHNS, CDR2 SASEGT. The CDR3 sequence is CATRRELQETQYF. CDR3 sequence (DNA): TGTGCCACGCGTCGGGAGTTACAAGAGACCCAGTACTTC.

This clonotype appeared a few times. V and J are TRBV30 and TRBJ1-5; D is unclear. CDR3 size: 14 residues. Trimming pared 4 bases from V and 5 bases from J, leaving 15 bases between. CDR1 is GTSNPN, CDR2 SVGIG, per germline (reference sequence). CDR3 nucleotide sequence: TGTGCCTGGACGCCCCGGTATGGGGATCAGCCCCAGCATTTT. It specifies CAWTPRYGDQPQHF.